A selection of T cell receptor beta chains follows, all from one sample in a study of long-term antiretroviral therapy in people with HIV. Profiling relied on immunoSEQ multiplex PCR, and the TCRdb table lists in-frame clones only, not all of them. There are some 25,000 clones in the sample; 65% to 90% occur only once, and 15% lies in the top ten. This sample comprised unsorted PBMCs, obtained 1.2 years after starting antiretroviral therapy. These receptors were obtained from a man between 45 and 60 years old with HIV. Each CDR3 is given with its conserved first and last residue. The order of the fields is clone size, V gene, J gene, D gene, CDR3 DNA, CDR3 protein. A D gene is named only where the DNA matches it firmly. A clone size is listed for some rows: how often the clone was seen (once, few, many), or a class if it is expanded.

.	TRBV9	TRBJ2-7	.	TGTGCCAGCAGCCCCAGAAGCTCCTACGAGCAGTACTTC	CASSPRSSYEQYF
.	TRBV4-3	TRBJ2-7	.	TGCGCCAGCAGCCAAGTAATCGGGGCAGCCTACGAGCAGTACTTC	CASSQVIGAAYEQYF
.	TRBV4-3	TRBJ1-3	TRBD1	TGCGCCAGCAGCCCCCGCGGACAGGGTGTAAACACCATATATTTT	CASSPRGQGVNTIYF
.	TRBV10-3	TRBJ1-2	TRBD1	TGTGCCATCAGTGACCTGGGACAGGGGGCCTGGGGCTACACCTTC	CAISDLGQGAWGYTF
.	TRBV7-2	TRBJ1-5	TRBD1	TGTGCCAGCAGCCCAGGGGGCGCGAGCAATCAGCCCCAGCATTTT	CASSPGGASNQPQHF
few	TRBV14	TRBJ1-5	TRBD1	TGTGCCAGCAGCCAAGATACGGGACAGGGACGACAGCCCCAGCATTTT	CASSQDTGQGRQPQHF
once	TRBV6-1	TRBJ2-7	TRBD1	TGTGCCAGCGGGAAAACAGGGGTGGCCTCCTACGAGCAGTACTTC	CASGKTGVASYEQYF
.	TRBV28	TRBJ2-3	.	TGTGCCAGCAGGGTAGGAATCGTGGGCACAGATACGCAGTATTTT	CASRVGIVGTDTQYF
.	TRBV5-1	TRBJ2-7	.	TGCGCCAGCAGCTTGGCCTCCCTCCCCTACGAGCAGTACTTC	CASSLASLPYEQYF
once	TRBV20-1	TRBJ1-2	TRBD1	TGCAGTGCTAGAGATAAAGGACAGGGGGACTTC	CSARDKGQGDF
once	TRBV7-9	TRBJ1-4	TRBD1	TGTGCCAGCAGACACTCCCGGGGACAGTCTAATGAAAAACTGTTTTTT	CASRHSRGQSNEKLFF
once	TRBV7-8	TRBJ2-7	.	TGTGCCAGCAGCCCACCCCGGGGCCAAGCCTACGAGCAGTACTTC	CASSPPRGQAYEQYF
.	TRBV4-1	TRBJ1-5	.	TGCGCCAGCAGCCAAATGGGCAATAGCAATCAGCCCCAGCATTTT	CASSQMGNSNQPQHF
.	TRBV6-6	TRBJ1-1	.	TGTGCCAGCAGTTACGACAGTAGAGTCACTGAAGCTTTCTTT	CASSYDSRVTEAFF
once	TRBV30	TRBJ1-5	.	TGTGCCTGGAGTGTAGGGGGGCCCTCGCCCCAGCATTTT	CAWSVGGPSPQHF
.	TRBV2	TRBJ2-7	.	TGTGCCAGCAGTCCCCGGGGGCGAGAGCAGTACTTC	CASSPRGREQYF
.	TRBV28	TRBJ2-6	TRBD1	TGTGCCAGCGGCAGGGGGCCGTCCGGGGCCAACGTCCTGACTTTC	CASGRGPSGANVLTF
.	TRBV4-1	TRBJ1-1	.	TGCGCCAGCAGCCAAGGCTGGAACACTGAAGCTTTCTTT	CASSQGWNTEAFF
.	TRBV10-3	TRBJ2-1	TRBD2	TGTGCCATCAGTGAGTCTGGGACTAGAGTAGGCGAGCAGTTCTTC	CAISESGTRVGEQFF
.	TRBV7-9	TRBJ2-3	.	TGTGCCAGCAGCTTAGGGGACATCGTAACAGATACGCAGTATTTT	CASSLGDIVTDTQYF
.	TRBV7-2	TRBJ2-5	.	TGTGCCAGCAGCTTAGCGAGAGGGGCGAGCCAAGAGACCCAGTACTTC	CASSLARGASQETQYF
.	TRBV6-5	TRBJ2-2	.	TGTGCCAGCAGTTGGGGGGACTCCATGACCGGGGAGCTGTTTTTT	CASSWGDSMTGELFF
.	TRBV10-1	TRBJ2-2	.	TGCGCCAGCAGTGATAGGGGGGGTTGGACCACCGGGGAGCTGTTTTTT	CASSDRGGWTTGELFF
.	TRBV4-1	TRBJ2-1	TRBD2	TGCGCCAGCAGCCAAGATCGCGTCCTGGTCCAGCGGGGGGGCTACAATGAGCAGTTCTTC	CASSQDRVLVQRGGYNEQFF
.	TRBV21-1	TRBJ1-4	.	TGTGCCAGCAGCGCCCCATCGGGGCTTTTCAAGGCTAATGAAAAACTGTTTTTT	CASSAPSGLFKANEKLFF
.	TRBV5-1	TRBJ2-1	TRBD2	TGCGCCAGCAGTTCGCCTAGCGGGGGATACAATGAGCAGTTCTTC	CASSSPSGGYNEQFF
.	TRBV14	TRBJ2-2	TRBD1	TGTGCCAGCAGCCAACAGCAGGGGGCCGCCGGGGAGCTGTTTTTT	CASSQQQGAAGELFF
.	TRBV5-6	TRBJ1-1	.	TGTGCCAGCAGCTTGGTGGCGACAGCCAACACTGAAGCTTTCTTT	CASSLVATANTEAFF
.	TRBV5-8	TRBJ2-3	.	TGTGCCAGCAGCTTCCCGGATACGCAGTATTTT	CASSFPDTQYF
few	TRBV18	TRBJ2-7	.	TGTGCCAGCTCACCACGGGACGGATACGAGCAGTACTTC	CASSPRDGYEQYF
.	TRBV7-2	TRBJ1-6	.	TGTGCCAGCAGCTTTGGAGGATCACGGAATTCACCCCTCCACTTT	CASSFGGSRNSPLHF
.	TRBV2	TRBJ1-2	TRBD1	TGTGCCAGCAGTGAAAGGGACAGAATTAACTATGGCTACACCTTC	CASSERDRINYGYTF
.	TRBV28	TRBJ2-3	TRBD1	TGTGCCAGCAGTTTATTTGCAGGGGGCGGTATAGATACGCAGTATTTT	CASSLFAGGGIDTQYF
.	TRBV29-1	TRBJ1-5	TRBD1	TGCAGCGCCGGAAGGGGACAGGGTCAGCCCCAGCATTTT	CSAGRGQGQPQHF
.	TRBV4-1	TRBJ2-7	TRBD1	TGCGCCAGCAGCCAAGATCCGGACAGGGGGTACGAGCAGTACTTC	CASSQDPDRGYEQYF
.	TRBV21-1	TRBJ1-1	.	TGTGCCAGCAGCAAAGTCGAAGGCAGACATTCCCCTGCTTTCTTT	CASSKVEGRHSPAFF
.	TRBV7-9	TRBJ1-1	.	TGTGCCAGCAGCTTAGAGTCCCGTTCCGCTTTCTTT	CASSLESRSAFF
.	TRBV29-1	TRBJ2-5	.	TGCAGCGTTGGTAGCCTCCGGAGCGGTGTCGTGGGGGGAGAGACCCAGTACTTC	CSVGSLRSGVVGGETQYF
few	TRBV6-1	TRBJ1-5	.	TGTGCCAGCATGGGTCAGGGATCAAATCAGCCCCAGCATTTT	CASMGQGSNQPQHF
.	TRBV5-6	TRBJ2-2	TRBD1	TGTGCCAGCAGCTTTTGGGACAGGGTGTACGGGGAGCTGTTTTTT	CASSFWDRVYGELFF